What follows describes a single TCR beta chain. Patients suffered from locally advanced or metastatic urothelial carcinoma. Each patient gave between 1 and 8 samples, pretreatment and on-treatment. The V and J ends lost 3 bases and 2 bases respectively, with 10 bases between them. Germline V CDR1 and CDR2: LGHNA, YNFKEQ. The CDR3 has 15 amino acids. TCRdb keeps only in-frame clones here, not all; method: immunoSEQ multiplex PCR. The sample records tens of thousands of clones, roughly 88% being singletons. These data belong to a study of PD-L1 blockade in urothelial cancer. Study context: Blood was analyzed 3 weeks (second dose) and 6 weeks after treatment start.

The V gene is TRBV4-2, the J gene TRBJ1-4, with TRBD1 as a possible D gene (6 bases). The source of this sequence is a man in his sixties with urothelial cancer. Sequencing used PBMCs, obtained around atezolizumab (anti-PD-L1) treatment. CDR3 region: CASSQGTPTNEKLFF. The CDR3 nucleotides are TGTGCCAGCAGCCAGGGGACACCTACTAATGAAAAACTGTTTTTT.